The present entry profiles one TCR beta chain with its context. Its antigen is still unknown. This record belongs to a study of cytomegalovirus exposure and HLA in healthy donors. Study-wide context: Across about 400 genotyped donors, just over 80% landed in the Caucasian-associated ancestry cluster.

Study-wide results and limits: Productive rates of about 87% or about 30% were seen for most TCR beta V segments in an earlier analysis. TCR beta V- and J-gene trimming was later associated with a missense DCLRE1C variant. Later, an analysis showed that TCR beta chains associated with HLA were more clonally expanded than others that were equally common.

The study ran its PCR with 60 Vbeta and 13 Jbeta primers. The protocol was immunoSEQ multiplex PCR, while the TCRdb copy is restricted to in-frame clones and leaves out a portion. This sample has under 200,000 clones; 75% occur once, and the top ten carry 1.3% to 1.5%. This receptor was taken from a man between 18 and 35 years old in good health and CMV-seronegative. The sequencing input was PBMCs.

In DNA, the CDR3 is TGTGCCAGCAGCCTCGGGGACACTGAAGCTTTCTTT. Its protein is CASSLGDTEAFF. V and J are TRBV9 and TRBJ1-1; D not resolved. Per the germline V gene, CDR1 is SGDLS and CDR2 is YYNGEE. This CDR3 region has 12 residues. Deletions cut 4 bases from V and 3 bases from J, with 7 bases between.